The 2 T cell receptor beta chains reported below all come from one sample, sequenced in a study of identical twins. TCRdb reprocessed the 5' RACE reads via MiXCR and lists one record per CDR3 protein. Among roughly 500,000 distinct CDR3 sequences listed, roughly 21% were seen once. These records were also assigned to another study, of T cells expressing NK-cell markers.

The sequenced material came from CD4+ T cells sorted from blood. All receptors derive from a woman aged 18-30 years in good health.

This clonotype has just a few counts. The chain uses TRBV4-3 and TRBJ2-7; no clear D gene. CDR1 is LGHNA and CDR2 is YSLEER in the germline V gene. V lost 1 base, J lost 5 bases, and 9 bases lay in between. The CDR3 is made up of 13 amino acids. The CDR3 bases are TGCGCCAGCAGCCAAGTGGGAACCGACGAGCAGTACTTC. Translation: CASSQVGTDEQYF.

A few counts support this clonotype. The CDR3 spells CASSVGTHNEQYF. The CDR3 region has the DNA TGTGCCAGCAGCGTAGGGACGCACAACGAGCAGTACTTC. The chain uses TRBV9 and TRBJ2-7; no clear D gene. The CDR3 consists of 13 residues. Per germline, CDR1 SGDLS and CDR2 YYNGEE. Trimming left V 0 bases short and J 5 bases short, with 9 bases between.